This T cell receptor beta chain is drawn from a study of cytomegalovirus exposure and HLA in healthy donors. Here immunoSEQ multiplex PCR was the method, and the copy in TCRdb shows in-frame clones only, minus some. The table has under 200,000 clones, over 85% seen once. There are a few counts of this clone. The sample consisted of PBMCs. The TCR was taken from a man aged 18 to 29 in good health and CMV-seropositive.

CDR3 nucleotide sequence: TGTGCCAGCAGCCATGGACAGGATGGCTACACCTTC. The encoded protein is CASSHGQDGYTF. The chain links TRBV4-2 to TRBJ1-2; 7 positions match TRBD1. CDR3 length: 12 amino acids. V lost 3 bases to trimming and J lost 6 bases; unmatched junction nucleotides: 1. Looked up from germline, CDR1 is LGHNA and CDR2 is YNFKEQ.